Listed below are T cell receptor beta chains from one sample, sequenced in a study of shared clonotypes between healthy human individuals. Assay: immunoSEQ multiplex PCR; the TCRdb copy retains only in-frame clones and omits some. The sample records approximately 2.3 million clones, more than 80% being singletons. The specimen sequenced was naive CD4+ T cells from PBMCs. These receptors all stem from a man younger than 35 in good health. Some clones in this sample may be carry-over from other donors' samples. Both conserved end residues are trimmed from each CDR3. For some rows the clone size is stated as once, few or many, or as a class when expanded; others skip it.

J gene | clone size | V gene | CDR3 protein
TRBJ2-1 | NA | TRBV11-1 | ASSLSGTGDGYNEQF
TRBJ2-1 | NA | TRBV27 | ASSFIGDSYNEQF
TRBJ2-3 | NA | TRBV5-1 | ASRKLAGEGWTDTQY
TRBJ2-7 | NA | TRBV6-5 | ASSYWNSNYEQY
TRBJ2-3 | NA | TRBV5-1 | ASSLEARSTDTQY
TRBJ1-3 | NA | TRBV7-9 | ASSSTRLDRLHGNTIY
TRBJ2-5 | NA | TRBV5-4 | ASSPNGQTKETQY
TRBJ2-3 | NA | TRBV28 | ASSLWAAGSTDTQY
TRBJ1-5 | NA | TRBV18 | ASSPGQPNQPQH
TRBJ2-3 | NA | TRBV7-2 | ASSLLAMGGGTDTQY
TRBJ2-5 | NA | TRBV6-5 | ASRKNGYMTQY
TRBJ2-7 | NA | TRBV18 | ASSQGRPYEQY
TRBJ2-1 | NA | TRBV19 | ASSPMHEANEQF
TRBJ1-1 | few | TRBV20-1 | TQRLNTEAF
TRBJ2-1 | NA | TRBV5-1 | ASSLGDAADEQF
TRBJ2-1 | NA | TRBV27 | ATHPAGAPYNEQF
TRBJ1-4 | NA | TRBV5-1 | ASHQKGALQANEKLF
TRBJ1-6 | NA | TRBV27 | ASSTYDRGNSPLH
TRBJ2-7 | NA | TRBV5-1 | ASSPSGHVMEEQY
TRBJ2-7 | NA | TRBV6-1 | ASSESRPVYEQY
TRBJ2-1 | NA | TRBV28 | ASSQGGQGAIVEQF
TRBJ2-7 | NA | TRBV4-3 | ASSQDPHPLSGSNPRAYEQY
TRBJ2-7 | NA | TRBV18 | ASSPGTGSYEQY
TRBJ2-5 | NA | TRBV15 | ATSGSGTRVIETQY
TRBJ1-1 | NA | TRBV7-2 | ASSLRRADTEAF
TRBJ2-7 | NA | TRBV15 | ATSRDSLQGEQY
TRBJ2-3 | once | TRBV28 | ASGRTGALSTDTQY
TRBJ2-7 | NA | TRBV28 | ASSLFGTGDFYEQY
TRBJ2-7 | NA | TRBV4-2 | ASSQEQAIYEQY
TRBJ1-3 | once | TRBV5-8 | ASSASTGTGNTIY
TRBJ1-1 | NA | TRBV2 | ASRTDRTEAF
TRBJ2-5 | NA | TRBV20-1 | TGQGQETQY
TRBJ1-5 | NA | TRBV18 | ASSPRATTFEPQH
TRBJ2-2 | NA | TRBV11-2 | ASSRLANTGELF
TRBJ2-3 | NA | TRBV6-5 | ASSREDTQY
TRBJ2-7 | NA | TRBV2 | ASSGTEYVEQY
TRBJ2-6 | NA | TRBV5-1 | ASSLGGSGANVLT
TRBJ2-5 | NA | TRBV9 | ASSVADRFAGRETQY
TRBJ1-5 | NA | TRBV5-4 | ASSFQGSNQPQH
TRBJ1-4 | NA | TRBV5-1 | ASSFTGTDGEKLF
TRBJ2-3 | NA | TRBV18 | ASLLTDTQY
TRBJ2-1 | NA | TRBV5-1 | ASSLDPGTHNEQF
TRBJ1-4 | NA | TRBV7-2 | ASSLDRGGEKLF
TRBJ2-3 | NA | TRBV6-4 | ASSDSRADTQY
TRBJ1-1 | NA | TRBV6-1 | ASNQDRLNTEAF
TRBJ2-3 | once | TRBV5-4 | ASSPRLAGVSDTQY
TRBJ1-3 | NA | TRBV6-5 | ASASSSGNTIY
TRBJ1-1 | NA | TRBV7-3 | ASSLSSGAEAF
TRBJ2-5 | NA | TRBV6-1 | ATLDPGGKETQY
TRBJ2-7 | NA | TRBV4-3 | ASSQESSGRAYEQY
TRBJ2-1 | NA | TRBV21-1 | ASSKGLRFSSYNEQF
TRBJ2-3 | NA | TRBV11-3 | ASSFGFEGGLQY
TRBJ2-3 | NA | TRBV10-1 | ASSEAASGRKGPTDTQY